A selection of T cell receptor beta chains follows, all from one sample in a study of read filtering for tumor transcriptome and immune sequencing. Using its own MiXCR run on the reads, TCRdb lists one record per CDR3 protein. The table records tens of thousands of distinct CDR3 sequences, approximately 15% of them present only once. The sample taken for sequencing was a population of CD138-negative cells sorted from bone marrow. These receptors all stem from a donor at least 40 years old with multiple myeloma. Each CDR3 is given with its conserved first and last residue. Fields, in order: D gene, J gene, V gene, clone size, CDR3 protein, CDR3 DNA. A D gene is named only where the DNA matches it firmly. For some rows the clone size is stated as once, few or many, or as a class when expanded; others skip it.

-	TRBJ1-5	TRBV27	many	CASSSYSNQPQHF	TGTGCCAGCAGTTCTTATAGCAATCAGCCCCAGCATTTT
-	TRBJ2-3	TRBV5-1	many	CASSLGTNTQYF	TGCGCCAGCAGTCTCGGCACGAATACGCAGTATTTT
TRBD1	TRBJ2-2	TRBV24-1	many	CATSEPGTGNTGELFF	TGTGCCACCAGTGAGCCCGGGACAGGGAACACCGGGGAGCTGTTTTTT
-	TRBJ2-1	TRBV29-1	many	CSVLRRNEQFF	TGCAGCGTGCTGCGCCGGAATGAGCAGTTCTTC
-	TRBJ2-1	TRBV19	many	CASSIREYNEQFF	TGTGCCAGTAGTATCAGGGAGTACAATGAGCAGTTCTTC
TRBD2	TRBJ2-1	TRBV5-1	many	CASTRLAGGGNEQFF	TGCGCCAGCACCCGACTAGCGGGAGGGGGCAATGAGCAGTTCTTC
TRBD2	TRBJ2-7	TRBV20-1	many	CSANAVPSGNEQYF	TGCAGTGCTAACGCCGTCCCCAGCGGGAACGAGCAGTACTTC
TRBD2	TRBJ2-7	TRBV7-9	many	CASSLSGRAGGTYEQYF	TGTGCCAGCAGCTTAAGCGGTCGGGCCGGGGGGACCTACGAGCAGTACTTC
-	TRBJ2-1	TRBV20-1	medium-sized	CSARRNNEQFF	TGCAGTGCTAGGAGGAACAATGAGCAGTTCTTC
TRBD1	TRBJ1-1	TRBV7-2	many	CASSNRQGLGTEAFF	TGTGCCAGCAGCAACCGACAGGGACTGGGCACTGAAGCTTTCTTT
TRBD1	TRBJ2-3	TRBV7-9	many	CASSVRGRGDTQYF	TGTGCCAGCAGCGTCAGGGGGCGAGGAGATACGCAGTATTTT
-	TRBJ2-5	TRBV14	many	CASSQVGQGLETQYF	TGTGCCAGCAGCCAAGTCGGGCAGGGGCTGGAGACCCAGTACTTC
-	TRBJ1-1	TRBV20-1	few	CSARSRGGLNTEALF	TGCAGTGCTAGATCCCGGGGAGGCTTGAACACTGAAGCTCTCTTT
TRBD1	TRBJ1-5	TRBV6-6	many	CASKGTGGGGNQPQHF	TGTGCCAGCAAAGGGACAGGGGGGGGGGGCAATCAGCCCCAGCATTTT
-	TRBJ1-3	TRBV11-2	many	CASSTLQRPSGNTIYF	TGTGCCAGCAGCACCCTACAGCGGCCCTCTGGAAACACCATATATTTT
TRBD2	TRBJ2-5	TRBV11-1	many	CASSPRTSGTNQETQYF	TGTGCCAGCAGCCCCCGGACTAGCGGGACTAACCAAGAGACCCAGTACTTC
-	TRBJ1-5	TRBV20-1	many	CSARDQVAGNQPQHF	TGCAGTGCTAGAGATCAAGTGGCAGGGAATCAGCCCCAGCATTTT
-	TRBJ2-2	TRBV7-2	many	CASSLFGARTGELFF	TGTGCCAGCAGCTTATTCGGGGCGCGGACCGGGGAGCTGTTTTTT
-	TRBJ2-5	TRBV7-3	many	CASSLGTGIATQYF	TGTGCCAGCAGCTTAGGGACGGGTATAGCGACCCAGTACTTC
TRBD1	TRBJ1-4	TRBV20-1	few	CSARPGQGVIQLFF	TGCAGTGCTAGGCCAGGACAGGGTGTGATACAACTGTTTTTT
TRBD2	TRBJ2-1	TRBV10-1	-	CASSEYRSGKVGNEQFF	TGCGCCAGCAGTGAGTACCGAAGCGGGAAGGTCGGCAATGAGCAGTTCTTC
-	TRBJ1-6	TRBV20-1	many	CSATTPGPNSPLHF	TGCAGTGCTACAACACCGGGACCAAATTCACCCCTCCACTTT
-	TRBJ1-1	TRBV28	-	CASRVSGWLNTEAFF	TGTGCCAGCAGGGTTTCCGGGTGGCTGAACACTGAAGCTTTCTTT
TRBD1	TRBJ2-1	TRBV12-3/TRBV12-4	many	CASSSGQGGREQFF	TGTGCCAGCAGTTCGGGACAGGGGGGCCGGGAGCAGTTCTTC
-	TRBJ1-5	TRBV6-5	many	CASSDGLNQPQHF	TGTGCCAGCAGTGACGGCCTGAATCAGCCCCAGCATTTT
TRBD2	TRBJ2-3	TRBV5-1	many	CASRRLALDFTDTQYF	TGCGCCAGCAGACGACTAGCGCTAGACTTCACAGATACGCAGTATTTT
-	TRBJ2-1	TRBV7-9	many	CASSLARSNEQFF	TGTGCCAGCAGCTTAGCGCGTAGTAATGAGCAGTTCTTC
-	TRBJ2-5	TRBV14	many	CASSFRGTRGTQYF	TGTGCCAGCAGCTTCAGGGGTACCCGGGGGACCCAGTACTTC
-	TRBJ1-1	TRBV7-9	-	CTSSLRGPTEAFF	TGTACCAGCAGCCTTAGGGGACCCACTGAAGCTTTCTTT
TRBD1	TRBJ1-1	TRBV5-1	many	CASSGRTGANTEAFF	TGCGCCAGCAGCGGAAGGACAGGGGCGAACACTGAAGCTTTCTTT
TRBD2	TRBJ2-7	TRBV5-1	-	CASSSYLAEQEQYF	TGCGCCAGCAGCTCGTATCTAGCGGAGCAGGAGCAGTACTTC
-	TRBJ1-5	TRBV14	many	CASSQALDQPQHF	TGTGCCAGCAGCCAAGCCCTAGATCAGCCCCAGCATTTT
-	TRBJ2-2	TRBV11-3	few	CASSPGSVNTGEPFF	TGTGCCAGCAGCCCTGGGAGCGTGAACACCGGGGAGCCGTTTTTT
TRBD1	TRBJ2-7	TRBV7-9	many	CASSLLGQGSYEQYF	TGTGCCAGCAGCTTATTGGGACAGGGAAGCTACGAGCAGTACTTC
-	TRBJ1-1	TRBV7-2	many	CASSPRHSYQMNTEAFF	TGTGCCAGCAGCCCCCGTCACTCGTACCAAATGAACACTGAAGCTTTCTTT
-	TRBJ1-1	TRBV20-1	few	CSVRRAGGTEAFF	TGCAGTGTCAGGCGGGCGGGGGGCACTGAAGCTTTCTTT
-	TRBJ1-1	TRBV29-1	medium-sized	CSVVAQNTEAFF	TGCAGCGTTGTAGCACAGAACACTGAAGCTTTCTTT
-	TRBJ1-1	TRBV4-1	few	CASSQEKARTMNTEAFF	TGCGCCAGCAGCCAAGAGAAGGCCAGGACAATGAACACTGAAGCTTTCTTT
-	TRBJ1-5	TRBV20-1	many	CSALLGGVRDNQPQHF	TGCAGTGCTCTGCTCGGAGGGGTAAGAGACAACCAGCCCCAGCATTTT
-	TRBJ1-1	TRBV10-3	many	CAISDAWNTEAFF	TGTGCCATCAGTGACGCTTGGAACACTGAAGCTTTCTTT
TRBD2	TRBJ2-5	TRBV20-1	many	CSARDFTSGEETQYF	TGCAGTGCTAGAGATTTCACTAGCGGCGAAGAAACCCAGTACTTC
-	TRBJ1-4	TRBV18	many	CASSPQTASNEKLFF	TGTGCCAGCTCACCGCAGACAGCATCTAATGAAAAACTGTTTTTT
-	TRBJ1-5	TRBV20-1	many	CSASVGGNQPQHF	TGCAGTGCTAGTGTAGGGGGCAATCAGCCCCAGCATTTT
-	TRBJ1-5	TRBV19	many	CASSIDGTSLGNQPQHF	TGTGCCAGTAGTATAGACGGCACCTCTCTCGGCAATCAGCCCCAGCATTTT
TRBD1	TRBJ1-3	TRBV12-3/TRBV12-4	many	CASTLRGLSGNTIYF	TGTGCCAGTACCCTCAGGGGGCTAAGCGGAAACACCATATATTTT
-	TRBJ2-5	TRBV9	many	CASSVDTDSWETQYF	TGTGCCAGCAGCGTAGATACAGATAGTTGGGAGACCCAGTACTTC
TRBD1	TRBJ2-7	TRBV4-1	many	CASSRPGQSQEQYF	TGCGCCAGCAGCCGGCCGGGACAGTCTCAAGAGCAGTACTTC
-	TRBJ1-4	TRBV12-3/TRBV12-4	many	CASGSGEKLFF	TGTGCCAGCGGATCTGGGGAAAAACTGTTTTTT
TRBD2	TRBJ2-1	TRBV2	many	CASSEGGRAIYEQFF	TGTGCCAGCAGTGAGGGCGGGAGGGCCATTTATGAGCAGTTCTTC
-	TRBJ2-5	TRBV10-3	-	CAISGGADTRETQYF	TGTGCCATCAGTGGAGGGGCCGACACTCGAGAGACCCAGTACTTC
-	TRBJ2-7	TRBV20-1	few	CSASTSGSSYEQYF	TGCAGTGCTAGTACTTCTGGGAGCTCCTACGAGCAGTACTTC
-	TRBJ2-1	TRBV21-1	medium-sized	CASSNGLPRQSYNEQFF	TGTGCCAGCAGCAATGGGCTTCCGAGACAGTCCTACAATGAGCAGTTCTTC
TRBD1	TRBJ1-1	TRBV29-1	many	CSVIRTGNTEAFF	TGCAGCGTTATACGGACAGGGAACACTGAAGCTTTCTTT
-	TRBJ2-3	TRBV20-1	many	CSWRAGIPDTQYF	TGCAGCTGGAGGGCCGGGATACCAGATACGCAGTATTTT
-	TRBJ1-5	TRBV5-1	many	CASSLLSGGNQPQHF	TGCGCCAGCAGCCTGCTGTCGGGGGGCAATCAGCCCCAGCATTTT